Each of the 2 T cell receptor beta chains below was sequenced from the same sample in a study of Graves' ophthalmopathy and Graves' hyperthyroidism. Amplifying from RNA transcripts, the study obtained TCR beta CDR3 regions. The library came from an HTBI-primed first-round RT-PCR and a second-round multiplex PCR. TCRdb re-derived calls from the multiplex PCR reads in MiXCR, one entry per CDR3 protein. The data hold roughly 1.1 million distinct CDR3 sequences, with about two fifths observed a single time. Material: peripheral blood or thyroid tissue (not recorded which). The source is an adult man with Graves' hyperthyroidism.

The V call is TRBV15, the J call TRBJ2-5, with 8 bases fitting TRBD2. The CDR3 length is 14 residues. Germline assignment: CDR1 LNHNV and CDR2 YYDKDF (reference sequence). After removal of 3 bases from V and 5 bases from J, the junction contained 5 bases not matched to a gene. The CDR3 bases are TGTGCCACCAGCAGGGGTGGACTAGCCGAGACCCAGTACTTC. This translates into CATSRGGLAETQYF.

This clonotype has a count of ten or more. This chain links TRBV19 with TRBJ2-2; D gene unclear. The V gene lost 7 bases and the J gene lost 4 bases, with 10 bases spanning the gap. The CDR3 has 13 amino acids. Germline CDR1 is LNHDA and CDR2 is SQIVND (reference sequence). The CDR3 DNA reads TGTGCCAGTACGTATGGTGGCACCGGGGAGCTGTTTTTT. Translating gives CASTYGGTGELFF.